The entry below describes one T cell receptor beta chain. The data derive from a study of blood T cell repertoires in COVID-19. For the study at large: Some COVID-19 samples were acute and others convalescent; all came from the United States, Italy and Spain. T cells, B-cell-depleted T cells, or PBMCs provided the cDNA or gDNA that served as material.

This CDR3 is built from 14 residues. V was clipped by 6 bases and J by 2 bases; unmatched bases: 6. Germline V gives CDR1 SQVTM, CDR2 ANQGSEA. Original methodology: By means of reference gene primer amplification, nucleated cell counts were estimated. Only in-frame clones appear in the TCRdb table, and some are missing; sequencing was by immunoSEQ multiplex PCR. That table is the source of V, J and clone size, and D and trimming were worked out from the DNA. The data contain under 55,000 clones, 88% of them singletons. Material for sequencing was peripheral blood. V gene TRBV29-1 combines with J gene TRBJ1-4; 7 bases line up with TRBD1. The origin of this receptor is a human donor in a cohort sampled during active COVID-19. The CDR3 nucleotides are TGCAGCGTCAGGGGACAGTCGACTAATGAAAAACTGTTTTTT. As protein: CSVRGQSTNEKLFF.